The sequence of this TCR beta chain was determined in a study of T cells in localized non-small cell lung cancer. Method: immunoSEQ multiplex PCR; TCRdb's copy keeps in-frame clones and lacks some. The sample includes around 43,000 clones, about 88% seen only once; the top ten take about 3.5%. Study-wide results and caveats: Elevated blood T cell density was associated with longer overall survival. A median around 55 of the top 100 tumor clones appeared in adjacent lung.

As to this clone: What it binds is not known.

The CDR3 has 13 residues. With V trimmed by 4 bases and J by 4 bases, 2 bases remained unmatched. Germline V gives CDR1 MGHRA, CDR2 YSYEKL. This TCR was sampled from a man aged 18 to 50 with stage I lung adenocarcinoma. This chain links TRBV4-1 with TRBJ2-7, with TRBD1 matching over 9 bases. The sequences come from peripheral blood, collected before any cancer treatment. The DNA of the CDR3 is TGCGCCAGCAGCCGGGACAGGGAGTACGAGCAGTACTTC. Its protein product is CASSRDREYEQYF.